This T cell receptor (beta chain) was retrieved from a study of metastatic and nonmetastatic thyroid tumors. This clone showed up many times. TCRdb re-processed the PCR reads through MiXCR. The sample includes 25,000 to 35,000 clones, approximately 17% of them seen just once. Patients were all untreated before their thyroid surgery. The germline gives CDR1 MNHNS, CDR2 SASEGT. The CDR3 loop spans 13 amino acids. Trimming removed 9 bases at V and 4 bases at J, with 15 bases between. This receptor was identified in a female donor with papillary thyroid cancer or a benign thyroid nodule (not recorded which). Some clones in this sample may be carry-over from other donors' samples. The V call is TRBV6-1, the J call TRBJ1-2; the D gene is possibly TRBD1 (6 bases). The source material was blood. CDR3 protein: CASLYRATYGYTF. CDR3 bases: TGTGCCAGTTTGTACAGGGCCACCTATGGCTACACCTTC.